What follows describes a single T cell receptor beta chain. The junction had 10 bases not matched to a gene; V was cut back by 7 bases and J by 2 bases. This CDR3 contains 15 residues. CDR1 and CDR2 (germline): SGHRS, YFSETQ. Seattle's enrolled individuals joined amid active infection and were then monitored longitudinally. The data stem from a study of blood T cell repertoires in COVID-19. The wider study: The United States, Italy and Spain were the sources of the acute and convalescent COVID-19 samples. T cells, B-cell-depleted T cells, or PBMCs provided the cDNA or gDNA that served as material.

In the original analysis: Estimated nucleated cell counts came from reference gene primer amplification. Libraries were prepared by immunoSEQ multiplex PCR; TCRdb keeps only in-frame clonotypes and omits some of them. The V and J calls and the clone size are those of that table, but D and trimming were determined from the DNA. Of hundreds of thousands of clones listed, more than 75% are singletons. This clonotype originated in an older woman with COVID-19, enrolled during active disease. The sequenced material came from peripheral blood. The rearrangement joins TRBV5-1 to TRBJ2-7; 9 nucleotides match TRBD2. CDR3 coding DNA: TGCGCCAGCGCCGTTAGCGGGGGCCTCACCTACGAGCAGTACTTC. Protein sequence: CASAVSGGLTYEQYF.